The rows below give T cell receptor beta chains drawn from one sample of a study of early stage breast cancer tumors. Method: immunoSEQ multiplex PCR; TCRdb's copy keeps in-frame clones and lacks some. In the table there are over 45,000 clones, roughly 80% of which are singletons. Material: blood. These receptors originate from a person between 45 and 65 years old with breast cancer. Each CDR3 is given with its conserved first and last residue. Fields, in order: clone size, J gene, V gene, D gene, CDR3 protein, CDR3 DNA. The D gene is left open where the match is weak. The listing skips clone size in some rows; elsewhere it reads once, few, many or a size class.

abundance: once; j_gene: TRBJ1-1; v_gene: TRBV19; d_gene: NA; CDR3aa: CASSIMSGAGGTEAFF; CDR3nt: TGTGCCAGTAGTATAATGTCAGGCGCGGGTGGCACTGAAGCTTTCTTT
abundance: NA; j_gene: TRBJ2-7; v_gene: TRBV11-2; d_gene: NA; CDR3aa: CASSLDRAHEQYF; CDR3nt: TGTGCCAGCAGCTTAGACAGGGCCCACGAGCAGTACTTC
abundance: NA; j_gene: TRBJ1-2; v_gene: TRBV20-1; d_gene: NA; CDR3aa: CSAYGYGYTF; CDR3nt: TGCAGTGCGTACGGGTATGGCTACACCTTC
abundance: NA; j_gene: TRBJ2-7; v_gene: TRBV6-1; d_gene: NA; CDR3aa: CASSERDNTYEQYF; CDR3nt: TGTGCCAGCAGTGAACGGGACAACACCTACGAGCAGTACTTC
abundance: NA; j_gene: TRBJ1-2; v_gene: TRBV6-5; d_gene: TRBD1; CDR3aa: CASSGTGEGGYTF; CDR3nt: TGTGCCAGCAGCGGGACAGGGGAAGGCGGCTACACCTTC
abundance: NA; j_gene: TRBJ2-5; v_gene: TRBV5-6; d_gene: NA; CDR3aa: CASSLTGRDGETQYF; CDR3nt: TGTGCCAGCAGCTTGACTGGACGGGACGGAGAGACCCAGTACTTC
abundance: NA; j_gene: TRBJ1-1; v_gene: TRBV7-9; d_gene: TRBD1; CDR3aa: CASSPGDRGTEAFF; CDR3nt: TGTGCCAGCAGCCCTGGCGACAGGGGCACTGAAGCTTTCTTT
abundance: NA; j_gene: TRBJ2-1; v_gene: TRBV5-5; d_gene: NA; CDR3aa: CASSWGDSVRRFYNEQFF; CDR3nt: TGTGCCAGCAGCTGGGGGGACAGCGTCCGGCGCTTCTACAATGAGCAGTTCTTC
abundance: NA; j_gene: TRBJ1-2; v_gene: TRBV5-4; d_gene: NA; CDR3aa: CASSSAGTENYGYTF; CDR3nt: TGTGCCAGCAGCTCAGCCGGGACGGAAAACTATGGCTACACCTTC
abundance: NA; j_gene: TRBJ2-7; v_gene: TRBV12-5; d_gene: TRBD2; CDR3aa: CASGLSSSGTYEQYF; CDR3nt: TGTGCTAGTGGTTTGAGCTCTAGCGGCACCTACGAGCAGTACTTC
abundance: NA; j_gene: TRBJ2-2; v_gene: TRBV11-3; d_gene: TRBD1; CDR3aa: CASSLAGQENTGELFF; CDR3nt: TGTGCCAGCAGCTTAGCGGGACAGGAGAACACCGGGGAGCTGTTTTTT
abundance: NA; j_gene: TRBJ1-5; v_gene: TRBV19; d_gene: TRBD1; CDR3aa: CASSPDRDRQPQHF; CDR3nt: TGTGCCAGTTCCCCTGACAGGGACCGCCAGCCCCAGCATTTT
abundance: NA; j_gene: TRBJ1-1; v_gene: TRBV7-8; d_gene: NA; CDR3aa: CASSETNRVGNTEAFF; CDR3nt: TGTGCCAGCAGCGAAACCAACAGGGTTGGGAACACTGAAGCTTTCTTT
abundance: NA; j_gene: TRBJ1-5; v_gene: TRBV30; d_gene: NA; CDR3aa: CAWGGINSNQPQHF; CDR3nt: TGTGCCTGGGGAGGGATTAATAGCAATCAGCCCCAGCATTTT
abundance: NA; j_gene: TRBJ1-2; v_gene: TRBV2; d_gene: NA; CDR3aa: CASSGWEGEANYGYTF; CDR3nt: TGTGCCAGCAGTGGGTGGGAGGGGGAGGCTAACTATGGCTACACCTTC
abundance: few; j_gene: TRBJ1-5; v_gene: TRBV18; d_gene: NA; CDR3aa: CASSPPESSFQPQHF; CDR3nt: TGTGCCAGCTCACCACCGGAGTCAAGCTTTCAGCCCCAGCATTTT
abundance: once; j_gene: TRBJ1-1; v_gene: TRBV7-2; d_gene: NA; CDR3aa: CASSTLPIQALSTEAFF; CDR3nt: TGTGCCAGCAGCACCTTGCCTATCCAGGCACTATCCACTGAAGCTTTCTTT
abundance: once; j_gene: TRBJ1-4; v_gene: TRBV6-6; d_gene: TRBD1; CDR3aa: CASIRGDGNEKLFF; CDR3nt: TGTGCCAGCATCAGGGGGGACGGAAATGAAAAACTGTTTTTT
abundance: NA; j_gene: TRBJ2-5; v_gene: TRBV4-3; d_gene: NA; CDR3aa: CASSQDHRARTQYF; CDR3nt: TGCGCCAGCAGCCAAGATCACAGGGCCAGGACCCAGTACTTC
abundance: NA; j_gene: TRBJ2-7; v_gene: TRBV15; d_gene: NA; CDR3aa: CATSRDLITSSSHQTRHEQYF; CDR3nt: TGTGCCACCAGCAGAGACCTCATTACCTCATCCTCACACCAGACGCGGCACGAGCAGTACTTC
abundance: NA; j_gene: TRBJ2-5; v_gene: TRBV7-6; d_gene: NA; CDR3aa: CASSLVQGQETQYF; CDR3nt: TGTGCCAGCAGCTTAGTTCAAGGGCAAGAGACCCAGTACTTC
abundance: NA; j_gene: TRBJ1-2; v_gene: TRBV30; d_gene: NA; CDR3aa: CAWTSGGIYGYTF; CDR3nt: TGTGCCTGGACGTCGGGGGGGATCTATGGCTACACCTTC
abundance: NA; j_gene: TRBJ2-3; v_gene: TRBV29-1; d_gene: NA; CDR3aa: CSVEWKVPDTQYF; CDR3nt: TGCAGCGTTGAATGGAAGGTACCAGATACGCAGTATTTT
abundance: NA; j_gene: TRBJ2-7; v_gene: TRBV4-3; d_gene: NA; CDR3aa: CASSQDLGGGYEQYF; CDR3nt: TGCGCCAGCAGCCAAGATCTAGGGGGGGGCTACGAGCAGTACTTC
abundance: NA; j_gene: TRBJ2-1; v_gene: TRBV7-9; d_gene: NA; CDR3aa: CASSFQSSYNEQFF; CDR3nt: TGTGCCAGCAGCTTCCAGAGCTCCTACAATGAGCAGTTCTTC
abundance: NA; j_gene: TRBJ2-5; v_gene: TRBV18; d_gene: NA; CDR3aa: CASSRDTQETQYF; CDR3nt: TGTGCCAGCTCCCGGGACACCCAAGAGACCCAGTACTTC
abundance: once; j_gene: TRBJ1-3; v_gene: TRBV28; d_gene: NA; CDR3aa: CASSGDGNTIYF; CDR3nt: TGTGCCAGCAGCGGGGATGGAAACACCATATATTTT
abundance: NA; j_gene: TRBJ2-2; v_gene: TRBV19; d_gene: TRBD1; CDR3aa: CASSRTGESGELFF; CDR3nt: TGTGCCAGTAGCCGTACAGGGGAATCAGGGGAGCTGTTTTTT
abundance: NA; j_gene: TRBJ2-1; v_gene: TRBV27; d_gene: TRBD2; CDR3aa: CASSLGVAGHGEQFF; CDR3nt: TGTGCCAGCAGTTTAGGGGTAGCGGGGCACGGTGAGCAGTTCTTC